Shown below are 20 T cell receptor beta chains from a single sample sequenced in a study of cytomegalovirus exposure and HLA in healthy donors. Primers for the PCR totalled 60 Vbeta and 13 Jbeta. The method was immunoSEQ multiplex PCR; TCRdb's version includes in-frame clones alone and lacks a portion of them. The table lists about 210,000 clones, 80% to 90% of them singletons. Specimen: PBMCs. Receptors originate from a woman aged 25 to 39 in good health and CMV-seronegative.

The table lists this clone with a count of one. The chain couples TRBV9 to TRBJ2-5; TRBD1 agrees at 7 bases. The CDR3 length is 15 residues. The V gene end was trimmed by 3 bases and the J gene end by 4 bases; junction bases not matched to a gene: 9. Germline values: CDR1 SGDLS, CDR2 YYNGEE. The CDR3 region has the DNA TGTGCCAGCAGCGCCTTCGACAGGGCCTCAGAGACCCAGTACTTC. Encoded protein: CASSAFDRASETQYF.

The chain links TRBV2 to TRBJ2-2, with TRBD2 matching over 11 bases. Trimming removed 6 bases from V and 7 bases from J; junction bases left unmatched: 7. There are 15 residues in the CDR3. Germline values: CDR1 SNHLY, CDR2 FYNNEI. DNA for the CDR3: TGTGCCAGCAGCGTAGCGGGAGGGCTGAACGGGGAGCTGTTTTTT. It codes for CASSVAGGLNGELFF. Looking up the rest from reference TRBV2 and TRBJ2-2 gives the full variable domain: EPEVTQTPSHQVTQMGQEVILRCVPISNHLYFYWYRQILGQKVEFLVSFYNNEISEKSEIFDDQFSVERPDGSNFTLKIRSTKLEDSAMYFCASSVAGGLNGELFFGEGSRLTVL.

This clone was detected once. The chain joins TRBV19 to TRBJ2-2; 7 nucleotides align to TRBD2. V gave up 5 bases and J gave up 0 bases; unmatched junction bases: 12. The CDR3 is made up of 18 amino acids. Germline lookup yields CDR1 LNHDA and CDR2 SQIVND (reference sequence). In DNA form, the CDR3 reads TGTGCCAGTAGTCGGGGGAGGGCCTCAGGCGCGAACACCGGGGAGCTGTTTTTT. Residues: CASSRGRASGANTGELFF.

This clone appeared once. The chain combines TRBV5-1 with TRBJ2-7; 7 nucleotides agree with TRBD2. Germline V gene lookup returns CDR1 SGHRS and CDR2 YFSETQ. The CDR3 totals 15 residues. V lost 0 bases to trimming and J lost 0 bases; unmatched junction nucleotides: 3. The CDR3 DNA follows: TGCGCCAGCAGCTTGGGCGAGCGGGGCTCCTACGAGCAGTACTTC. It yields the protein CASSLGERGSYEQYF.

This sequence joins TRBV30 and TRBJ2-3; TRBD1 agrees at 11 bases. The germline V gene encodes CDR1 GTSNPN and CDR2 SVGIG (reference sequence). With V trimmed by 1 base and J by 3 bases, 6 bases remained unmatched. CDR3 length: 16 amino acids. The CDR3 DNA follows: TGTGCCTGGAGTGCCGGGACAGGGGGTTTGACAGATACGCAGTATTTT. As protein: CAWSAGTGGLTDTQYF.

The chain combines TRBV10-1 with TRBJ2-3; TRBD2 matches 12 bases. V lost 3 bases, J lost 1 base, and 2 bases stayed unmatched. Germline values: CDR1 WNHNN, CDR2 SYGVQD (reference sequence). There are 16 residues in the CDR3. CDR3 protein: CASSDRTSGGTDTQYF. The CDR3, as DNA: TGCGCCAGCAGTGACCGGACTAGCGGGGGCACAGATACGCAGTATTTT.

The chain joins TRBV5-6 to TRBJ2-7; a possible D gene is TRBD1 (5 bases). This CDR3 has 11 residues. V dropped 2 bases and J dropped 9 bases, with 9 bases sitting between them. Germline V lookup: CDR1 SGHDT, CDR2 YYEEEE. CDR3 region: CASSFGQRQYF. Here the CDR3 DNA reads TGTGCCAGCAGCTTCGGACAAAGGCAGTACTTC.

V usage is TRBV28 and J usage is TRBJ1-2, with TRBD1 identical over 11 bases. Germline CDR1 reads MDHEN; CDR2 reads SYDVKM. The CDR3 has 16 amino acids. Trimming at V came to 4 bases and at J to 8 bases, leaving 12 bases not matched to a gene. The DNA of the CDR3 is TGTGCCAGCAGTTCCCACCCCGGGACAGGGGGTGGAGGCTACACCTTC. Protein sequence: CASSSHPGTGGGGYTF.

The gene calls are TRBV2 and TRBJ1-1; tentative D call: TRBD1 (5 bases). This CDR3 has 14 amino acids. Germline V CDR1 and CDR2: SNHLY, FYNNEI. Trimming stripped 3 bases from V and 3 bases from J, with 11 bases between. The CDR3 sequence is CASSENRGYTEAFF. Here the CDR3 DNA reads TGTGCCAGCAGTGAGAACCGGGGGTACACTGAAGCTTTCTTT.

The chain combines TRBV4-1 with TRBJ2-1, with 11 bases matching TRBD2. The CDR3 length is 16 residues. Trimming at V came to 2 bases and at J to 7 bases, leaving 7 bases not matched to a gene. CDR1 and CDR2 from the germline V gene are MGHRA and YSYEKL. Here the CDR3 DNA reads TGCGCCAGCAGCCAACCCACTAGCGGGAGAGGGAATGAGCAGTTCTTC. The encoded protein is CASSQPTSGRGNEQFF.

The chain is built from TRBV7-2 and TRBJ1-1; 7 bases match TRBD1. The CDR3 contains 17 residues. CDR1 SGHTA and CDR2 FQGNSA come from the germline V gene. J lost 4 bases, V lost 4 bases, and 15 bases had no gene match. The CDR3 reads CASSYIGISGGGTEAFF. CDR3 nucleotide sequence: TGTGCCAGCAGCTATATCGGAATCTCAGGGGGAGGCACTGAAGCTTTCTTT. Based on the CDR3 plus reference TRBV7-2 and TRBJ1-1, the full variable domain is GAGVSQSPSNKVTEKGKDVELRCDPISGHTALYWYRQSLGQGLEFLIYFQGNSAPDKSGLPSDRFSAERTGGSVSTLTIQRTQQEDSAVYLCASSYIGISGGGTEAFFGQGTRLTVV.

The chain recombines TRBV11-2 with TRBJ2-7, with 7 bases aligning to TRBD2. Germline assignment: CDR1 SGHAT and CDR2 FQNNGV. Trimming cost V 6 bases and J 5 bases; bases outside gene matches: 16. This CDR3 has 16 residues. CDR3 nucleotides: TGTGCCAGCAGTCCTTCGCCTAGCGGAAGGCGTCACGAGCAGTACTTC. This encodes CASSPSPSGRRHEQYF.

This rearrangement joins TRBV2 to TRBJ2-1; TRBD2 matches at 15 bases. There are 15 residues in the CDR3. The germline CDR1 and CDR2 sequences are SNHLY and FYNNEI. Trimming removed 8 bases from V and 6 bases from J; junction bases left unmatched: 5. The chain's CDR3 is CASRRTSGRVNEQFF. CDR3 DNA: TGTGCCAGCCGAAGGACTAGCGGGAGGGTCAATGAGCAGTTCTTC.

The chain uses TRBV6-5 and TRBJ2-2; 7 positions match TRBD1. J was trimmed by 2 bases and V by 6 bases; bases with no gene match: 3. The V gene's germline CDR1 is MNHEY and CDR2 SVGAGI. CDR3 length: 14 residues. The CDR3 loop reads CASRRGLNTGELFF. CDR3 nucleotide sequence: TGTGCCAGCAGGAGGGGGCTTAACACCGGGGAGCTGTTTTTT.

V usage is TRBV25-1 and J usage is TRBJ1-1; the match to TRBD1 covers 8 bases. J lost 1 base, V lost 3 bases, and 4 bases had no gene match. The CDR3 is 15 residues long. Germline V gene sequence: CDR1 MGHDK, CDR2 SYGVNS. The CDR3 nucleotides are TGTGCCAGCAGTGACGCCGGGACAGGGAACACTGAAGCTTTCTTT. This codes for CASSDAGTGNTEAFF.

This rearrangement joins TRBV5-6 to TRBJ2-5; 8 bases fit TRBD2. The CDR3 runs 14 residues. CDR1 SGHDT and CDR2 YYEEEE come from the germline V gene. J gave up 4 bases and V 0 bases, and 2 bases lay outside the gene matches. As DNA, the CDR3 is TGTGCCAGCAGCTTGGCCCTAGCGGGAGAGACCCAGTACTTC. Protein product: CASSLALAGETQYF.

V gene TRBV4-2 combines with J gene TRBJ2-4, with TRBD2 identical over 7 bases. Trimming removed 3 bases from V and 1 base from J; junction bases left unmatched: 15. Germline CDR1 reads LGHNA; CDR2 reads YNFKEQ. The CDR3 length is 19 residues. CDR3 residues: CASSHPNRSGNRAKNIQYF. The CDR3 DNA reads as TGTGCCAGCAGCCACCCAAATCGAAGCGGGAACCGGGCCAAAAACATTCAGTACTTC.

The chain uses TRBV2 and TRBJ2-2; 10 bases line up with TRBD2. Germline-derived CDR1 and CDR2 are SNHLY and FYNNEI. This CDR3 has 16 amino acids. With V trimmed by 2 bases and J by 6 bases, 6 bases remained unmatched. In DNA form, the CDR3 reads TGTGCCAGCAGTGAACTAGCGGGAGCAGCCGCCGGGGAGCTGTTTTTT. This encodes CASSELAGAAAGELFF. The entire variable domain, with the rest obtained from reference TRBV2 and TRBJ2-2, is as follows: EPEVTQTPSHQVTQMGQEVILRCVPISNHLYFYWYRQILGQKVEFLVSFYNNEISEKSEIFDDQFSVERPDGSNFTLKIRSTKLEDSAMYFCASSELAGAAAGELFFGEGSRLTVL.

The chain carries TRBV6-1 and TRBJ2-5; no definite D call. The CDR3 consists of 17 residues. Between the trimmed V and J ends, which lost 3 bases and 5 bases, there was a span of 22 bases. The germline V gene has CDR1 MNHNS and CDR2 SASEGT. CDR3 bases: TGTGCCAGCAGTGACCACAGTGTAGGCAATCTTGGGGAGACCCAGTACTTC. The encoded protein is CASSDHSVGNLGETQYF.

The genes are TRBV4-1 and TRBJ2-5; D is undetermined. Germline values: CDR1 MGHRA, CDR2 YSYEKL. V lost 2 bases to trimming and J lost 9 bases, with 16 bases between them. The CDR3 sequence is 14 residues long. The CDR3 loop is CASSQPGIPEAQYF. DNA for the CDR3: TGCGCCAGCAGCCAACCTGGCATTCCTGAGGCCCAGTACTTC.